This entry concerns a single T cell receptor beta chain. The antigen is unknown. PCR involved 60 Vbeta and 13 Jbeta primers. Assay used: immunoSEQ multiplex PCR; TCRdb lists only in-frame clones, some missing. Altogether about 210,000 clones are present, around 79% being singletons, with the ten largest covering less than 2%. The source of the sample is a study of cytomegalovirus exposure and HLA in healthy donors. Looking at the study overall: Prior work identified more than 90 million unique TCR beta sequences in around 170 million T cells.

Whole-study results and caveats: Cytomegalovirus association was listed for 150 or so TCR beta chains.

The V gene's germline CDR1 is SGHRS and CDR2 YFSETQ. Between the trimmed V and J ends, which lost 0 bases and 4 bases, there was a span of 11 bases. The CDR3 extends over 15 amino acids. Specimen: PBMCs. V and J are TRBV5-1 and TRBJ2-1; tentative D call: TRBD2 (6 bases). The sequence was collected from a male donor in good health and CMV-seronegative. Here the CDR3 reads CASSLVAGRYNEQFF. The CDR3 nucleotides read TGCGCCAGCAGCTTGGTGGCAGGGAGGTACAATGAGCAGTTCTTC. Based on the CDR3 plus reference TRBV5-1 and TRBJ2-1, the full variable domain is KAGVTQTPRYLIKTRGQQVTLSCSPISGHRSVSWYQQTPGQGLQFLFEYFSETQRNKGNFPGRFSGRQFSNSRSEMNVSTLELGDSALYLCASSLVAGRYNEQFFGPGTRLTVL.